Here is one T cell receptor (beta chain) with its context. Its antigen is still unknown. This record belongs to a study of cytomegalovirus exposure and HLA in healthy donors. Study findings and constraints: A few chains linked to CMV were shown in vitro to be specific for CMV antigens. Clusters of TCRs from the first cohort tended to co-occur in the approximately 120 validation repertoires (as a later analysis found).

The table came from immunoSEQ multiplex PCR; TCRdb's copy has only in-frame clones and leaves some out. This table has under 250,000 clones, 80% to 95% appearing once. Germline V gene data show CDR1 as MNHNS and CDR2 as SASEGT. The germline V and J ends were trimmed by 10 bases and 1 base, with 10 bases remaining between them. The CDR3 covers 12 residues. Sequenced input: PBMCs. The clonotype originates from a woman in her late teens or twenties in good health and CMV-seronegative. The chain employs TRBV6-1 and TRBJ1-1; a possible D gene is TRBD1 (5 bases). The CDR3 spells CAKKTANTEAFF. CDR3 bases: TGTGCCAAAAAGACAGCGAACACTGAAGCTTTCTTT.